One TCR beta chain is described in this entry. Its target is not known. Germline and junction disagree at one end, which may indicate a read error. cDNA specific to TCR beta was made from roughly 500 ng of total RNA, with a constant-region primer employed for priming. Modified slightly, ARM-PCR produced TCR beta libraries over three nested multiplex PCR rounds. Investigators reported that the first two PCR rounds, at around 10 cycles each, used TRBV1-TRBV30 forward primers with a C-beta reverse primer. TCRdb passed the multiplex PCR reads through MiXCR, listing each CDR3 protein once. This table holds some 180,000 distinct CDR3 sequences, about 60% found once. Unsorted whole blood served as the source of blood RNA, and germline DNA was extracted as well. The researchers drew about 4 milliliters of peripheral blood before surgery. Germline V gene data show CDR1 as SGHVS and CDR2 as FQNEAQ. The CDR3 runs 14 residues.

This sample is part of a study of tumor-infiltrating lymphocytes in primary liver carcinoma. Study-wide background: Through surgical resection, the patients' primary liver carcinoma was treated.

Overall study findings and caveats: The bulk unsorted samples meant that CD4+ and CD8+ repertoires went uncompared. Blood's top-250-clone fraction was significantly lower than that of tumors (p = 0.039).

This chain links TRBV7-8 with TRBJ1-4; TRBD1 aligns across 7 bases. The sample was peripheral blood. The clonotype comes from a man between 35 and 55 years old with primary liver carcinoma and hepatitis B virus infection. CDR3 amino acids: CAGSFRQGDEKLFF. CDR3 DNA sequence: TGTGCCGGCAGCTTCCGGCAGGGGGATGAAAAACTGTTTTTT.